This is a list of T cell receptor beta chains from one sample in a study of T cell responses to AZD1222 COVID-19 vaccine. Repertoires were generated with immunoSEQ multiplex PCR, while TCRdb's copy carries only in-frame clones and drops some. The sample records some 150,000 clones, 85% to 95% being singletons. Sequenced here: peripheral blood, sampled on day 0 of AZD1222 vaccination. The receptor source for this set is an adult in good health. Both conserved end residues are part of each CDR3. The D gene is left open where the match is weak. Clone size is given for some rows only: seen once, a few or many times, or a class if the clone is expanded.

v_gene	abundance	d_gene	j_gene	CDR3aa	CDR3nt
TRBV27	NA	NA	TRBJ2-7	CASRNSGPPYEQYF	TGTGCCAGCCGAAACTCCGGGCCCCCCTACGAGCAGTACTTC
TRBV5-4	NA	NA	TRBJ2-6	CASSWQGSGANVLTF	TGTGCCAGCAGCTGGCAGGGCTCTGGGGCCAACGTCCTGACTTTC
TRBV5-1	NA	NA	TRBJ1-1	CASRTSTGNTEAFF	TGCGCCAGCAGAACCTCTACAGGGAACACTGAAGCTTTCTTT
TRBV27	NA	TRBD1	TRBJ2-7	CASSPDRVSYEQYF	TGTGCCAGCAGTCCGGACAGGGTCTCCTACGAGCAGTACTTC
TRBV5-5	NA	NA	TRBJ1-4	CASSLRGGTNEKLFF	TGTGCCAGCAGCTTGCGGGGTGGGACTAATGAAAAACTGTTTTTT
TRBV5-4	NA	NA	TRBJ2-7	CASSLGSSYEQYF	TGTGCCAGCAGCTTGGGATCTAGTTACGAGCAGTACTTC
TRBV9	once	NA	TRBJ1-1	CASSVEVSAEAFF	TGTGCCAGCAGCGTAGAGGTAAGCGCTGAAGCTTTCTTT
TRBV11-2	NA	NA	TRBJ2-4	CASSLGISPFAKNIQYF	TGTGCCAGCAGCTTAGGGATATCACCTTTTGCCAAAAACATTCAGTACTTC
TRBV9	NA	NA	TRBJ2-7	CASSVVGNSYEQYF	TGTGCCAGCAGCGTAGTGGGCAACTCCTACGAGCAGTACTTC
TRBV29-1	NA	NA	TRBJ2-7	CSVEKAGRGNEQYF	TGCAGCGTTGAAAAGGCGGGACGTGGGAACGAGCAGTACTTC
TRBV13	NA	NA	TRBJ2-1	CASSYRRGAGYTGNEQFF	TGTGCCAGCAGCTATCGTCGGGGCGCGGGCTACACAGGTAATGAGCAGTTCTTC
TRBV12-3/TRBV12-4	NA	NA	TRBJ1-1	CASSKPGFGAFF	TGTGCCAGCAGTAAACCGGGTTTTGGAGCTTTCTTT
TRBV5-4	NA	TRBD2	TRBJ2-5	CASSSTSGGEGTQYF	TGTGCCAGCAGCTCGACTAGCGGGGGAGAGGGGACCCAGTACTTC
TRBV2	NA	NA	TRBJ1-6	CASSHDRLSASPLHF	TGTGCCAGCAGTCACGACAGGCTGTCGGCCTCACCCCTCCACTTT
TRBV18	NA	NA	TRBJ2-5	CASSYQGRETQYF	TGTGCCAGCTCCTACCAGGGGCGAGAGACCCAGTACTTC